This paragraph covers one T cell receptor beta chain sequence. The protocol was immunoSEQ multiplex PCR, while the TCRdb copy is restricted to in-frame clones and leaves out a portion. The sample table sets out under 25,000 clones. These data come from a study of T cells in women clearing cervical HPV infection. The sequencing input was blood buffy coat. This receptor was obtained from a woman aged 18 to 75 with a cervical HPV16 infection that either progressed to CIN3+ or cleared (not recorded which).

CDR3 sequence reads: CSARETGDLRFYEQYF. The sequenced part of the CDR3 DNA is TGCAGTGCTAGAGAAACAGGGGACTTGAGGTTCTACGAG. This chain joins TRBV20-1 and TRBJ2-7, with TRBD1 as a possible D gene (7 bases). The read halts 3 residues ahead of the CDR3 end, with the missing end drawn from the germline J gene. CDR1 and CDR2 from the germline V gene are DFQATT and SNEGSKA (reference sequence). The CDR3 totals 16 residues. Trimming left V 0 bases short and J 3 bases short, with 18 bases between.